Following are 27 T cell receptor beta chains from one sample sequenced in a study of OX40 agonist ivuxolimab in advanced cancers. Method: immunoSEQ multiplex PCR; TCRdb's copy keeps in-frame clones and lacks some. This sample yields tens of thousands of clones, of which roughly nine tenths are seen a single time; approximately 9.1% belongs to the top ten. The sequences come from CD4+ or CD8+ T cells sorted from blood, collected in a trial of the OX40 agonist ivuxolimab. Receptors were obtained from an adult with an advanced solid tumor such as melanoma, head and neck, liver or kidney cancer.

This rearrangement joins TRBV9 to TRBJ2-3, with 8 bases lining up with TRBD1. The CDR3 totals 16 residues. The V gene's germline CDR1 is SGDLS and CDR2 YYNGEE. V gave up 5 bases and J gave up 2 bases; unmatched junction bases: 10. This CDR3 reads CASSELTGALTDTQYF. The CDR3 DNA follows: TGTGCCAGCAGTGAACTGACAGGGGCCCTCACAGATACGCAGTATTTT.

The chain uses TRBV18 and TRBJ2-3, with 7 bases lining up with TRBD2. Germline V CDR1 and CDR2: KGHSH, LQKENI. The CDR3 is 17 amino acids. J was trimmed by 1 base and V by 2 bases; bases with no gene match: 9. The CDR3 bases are TGTGCCAGCTCACCAGTGGGAGCGGGGAAGGGCACAGATACGCAGTATTTT. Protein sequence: CASSPVGAGKGTDTQYF. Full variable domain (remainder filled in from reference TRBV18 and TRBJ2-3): NAGVMQNPRHLVRRRGQEARLRCSPMKGHSHVYWYRQLPEEGLKFMVYLQKENIIDESGMPKERFSAEFPKEGPSILRIQQVVRGDSAAYFCASSPVGAGKGTDTQYFGPGTRLTVL.

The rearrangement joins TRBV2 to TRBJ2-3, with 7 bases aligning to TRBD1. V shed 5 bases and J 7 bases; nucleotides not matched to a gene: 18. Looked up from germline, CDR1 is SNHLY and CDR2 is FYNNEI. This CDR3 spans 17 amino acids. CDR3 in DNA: TGTGCCAGCAGTCGACAGGGTCTCGGTTATCCCGCAAATACGCAGTATTTT. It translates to CASSRQGLGYPANTQYF.

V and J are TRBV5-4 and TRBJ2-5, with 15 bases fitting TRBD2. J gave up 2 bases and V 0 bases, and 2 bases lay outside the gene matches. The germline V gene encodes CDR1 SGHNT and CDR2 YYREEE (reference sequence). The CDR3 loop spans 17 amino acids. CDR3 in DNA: TGTGCCAGCAGCTTGGGGACTAGCGGGAGGGCGCAAGAGACCCAGTACTTC. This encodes CASSLGTSGRAQETQYF.

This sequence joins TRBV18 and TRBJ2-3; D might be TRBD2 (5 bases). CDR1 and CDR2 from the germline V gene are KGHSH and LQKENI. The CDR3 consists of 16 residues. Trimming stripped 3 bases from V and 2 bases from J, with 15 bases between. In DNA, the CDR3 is TGTGCCAGCTCACCGTCTAGCTCGACTGCCACAGATACGCAGTATTTT. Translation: CASSPSSSTATDTQYF. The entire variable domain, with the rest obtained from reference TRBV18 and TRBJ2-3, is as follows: NAGVMQNPRHLVRRRGQEARLRCSPMKGHSHVYWYRQLPEEGLKFMVYLQKENIIDESGMPKERFSAEFPKEGPSILRIQQVVRGDSAAYFCASSPSSSTATDTQYFGPGTRLTVL.

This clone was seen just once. The CDR3 DNA reads as TGTGCCAGCAGTTTGGTCAGGGACTACACAGATACGCAGTATTTT. It yields the protein CASSLVRDYTDTQYF. The chain employs TRBV28 and TRBJ2-3; 7 bases map to TRBD2. This CDR3 region has 15 residues. J lost 2 bases, V lost 3 bases, and 5 bases had no gene match. Germline V lookup: CDR1 MDHEN, CDR2 SYDVKM.

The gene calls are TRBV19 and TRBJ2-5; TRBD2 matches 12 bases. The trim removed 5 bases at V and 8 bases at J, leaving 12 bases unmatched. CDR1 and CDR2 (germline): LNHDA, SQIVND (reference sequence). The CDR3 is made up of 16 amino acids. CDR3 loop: CASSPRTSGVLPTQYF. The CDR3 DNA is TGTGCCAGTAGTCCCCGGACTAGCGGGGTTCTACCCACCCAGTACTTC.

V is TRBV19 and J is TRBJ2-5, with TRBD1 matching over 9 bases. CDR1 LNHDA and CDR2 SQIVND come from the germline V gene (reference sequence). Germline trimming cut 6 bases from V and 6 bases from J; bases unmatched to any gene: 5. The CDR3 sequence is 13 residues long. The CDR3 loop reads CASSSQGAKTQYF. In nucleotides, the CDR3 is TGTGCCAGTAGCTCACAGGGGGCAAAGACCCAGTACTTC.

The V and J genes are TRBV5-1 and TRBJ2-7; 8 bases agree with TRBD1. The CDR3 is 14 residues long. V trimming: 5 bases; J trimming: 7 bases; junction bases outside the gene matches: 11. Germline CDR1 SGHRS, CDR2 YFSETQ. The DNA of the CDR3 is TGCGCCAGCAGGCCCGACAGGGGATCGGGGGAGCAGTACTTC. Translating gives CASRPDRGSGEQYF.

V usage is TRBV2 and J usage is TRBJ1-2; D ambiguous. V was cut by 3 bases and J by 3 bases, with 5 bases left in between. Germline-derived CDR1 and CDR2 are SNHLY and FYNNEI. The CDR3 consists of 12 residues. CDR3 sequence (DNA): TGTGCCAGCAGTGAGGGCTACTATGGCTACACCTTC. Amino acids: CASSEGYYGYTF.

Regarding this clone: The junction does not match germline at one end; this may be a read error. CDR3 loop: CASSLELAGPNTGELFF. The CDR3 region has the DNA TGTGCTAGCAGCTTAGAACTAGCGGGTCCGAACACCGGGGAGCTGTTTTTT. The J gene is TRBJ2-2, the V gene TRBV7-7, with 9 bases identical to TRBD2. CDR1 is SSHAT and CDR2 is FNYEAQ in the germline V gene (reference sequence). This CDR3 contains 17 residues.

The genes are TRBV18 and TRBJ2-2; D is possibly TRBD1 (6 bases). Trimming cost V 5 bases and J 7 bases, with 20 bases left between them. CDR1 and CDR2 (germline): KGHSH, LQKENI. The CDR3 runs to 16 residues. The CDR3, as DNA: TGTGCCAGCTCATTTCGCCACAGGGATCTATTCGGGGAGCTGTTTTTT. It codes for CASSFRHRDLFGELFF.

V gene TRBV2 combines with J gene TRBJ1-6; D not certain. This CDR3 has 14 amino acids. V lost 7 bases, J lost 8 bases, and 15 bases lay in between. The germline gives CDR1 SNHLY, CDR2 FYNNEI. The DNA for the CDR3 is TGTGCCAGCATTACCCGTAGGGAGCATTCACCCCTCCACTTT. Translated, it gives CASITRREHSPLHF.

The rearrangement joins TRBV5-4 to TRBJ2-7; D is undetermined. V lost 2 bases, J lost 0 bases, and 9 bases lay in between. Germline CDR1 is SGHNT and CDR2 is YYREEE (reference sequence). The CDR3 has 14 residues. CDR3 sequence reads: CASSFGRNSYEQYF. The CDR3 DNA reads TGTGCCAGCAGCTTTGGGCGGAACTCCTACGAGCAGTACTTC.

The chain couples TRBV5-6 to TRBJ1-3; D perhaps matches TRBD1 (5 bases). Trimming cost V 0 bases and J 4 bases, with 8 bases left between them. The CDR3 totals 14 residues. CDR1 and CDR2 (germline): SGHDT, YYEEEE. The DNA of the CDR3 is TGTGCCAGCAGCTTGGGACAGCGAGGAAACACCATATATTTT. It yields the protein CASSLGQRGNTIYF. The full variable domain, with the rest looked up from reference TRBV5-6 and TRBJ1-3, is DAGVTQSPTHLIKTRGQQVTLRCSPKSGHDTVSWYQQALGQGPQFIFQYYEEEERQRGNFPDRFSGHQFPNYSSELNVNALLLGDSALYLCASSLGQRGNTIYFGEGSWLTVV.

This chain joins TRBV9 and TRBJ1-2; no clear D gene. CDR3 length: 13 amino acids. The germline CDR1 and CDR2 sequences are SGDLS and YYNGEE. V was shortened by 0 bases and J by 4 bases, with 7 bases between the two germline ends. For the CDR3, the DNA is TGTGCCAGCAGCGTAGGAGGGAGCTATGGCTACACCTTC. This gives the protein CASSVGGSYGYTF. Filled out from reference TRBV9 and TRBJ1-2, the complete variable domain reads DSGVTQTPKHLITATGQRVTLRCSPRSGDLSVYWYQQSLDQGLQFLIQYYNGEERAKGNILERFSAQQFPDLHSELNLSSLELGDSALYFCASSVGGSYGYTFGSGTRLTVV.

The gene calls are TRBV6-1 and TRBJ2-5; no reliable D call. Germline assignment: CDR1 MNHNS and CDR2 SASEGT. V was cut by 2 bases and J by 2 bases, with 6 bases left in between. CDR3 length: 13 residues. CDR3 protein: CASSETDQETQYF. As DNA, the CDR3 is TGTGCCAGCAGTGAAACGGATCAAGAGACCCAGTACTTC.

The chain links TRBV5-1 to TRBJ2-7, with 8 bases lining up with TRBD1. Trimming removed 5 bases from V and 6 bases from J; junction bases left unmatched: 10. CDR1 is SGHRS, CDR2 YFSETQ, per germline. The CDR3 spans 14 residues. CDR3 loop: CASSSGTGGGEQYF. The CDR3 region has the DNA TGCGCCAGCAGTTCCGGGACAGGAGGGGGCGAGCAGTACTTC.

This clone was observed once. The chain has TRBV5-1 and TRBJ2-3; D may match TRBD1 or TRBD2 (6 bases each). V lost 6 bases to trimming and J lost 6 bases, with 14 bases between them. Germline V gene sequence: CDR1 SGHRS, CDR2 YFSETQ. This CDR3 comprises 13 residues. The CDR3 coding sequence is TGCGCCAGCACCCAAGGGGGGAGGGATACGCAGTATTTT. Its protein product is CASTQGGRDTQYF.

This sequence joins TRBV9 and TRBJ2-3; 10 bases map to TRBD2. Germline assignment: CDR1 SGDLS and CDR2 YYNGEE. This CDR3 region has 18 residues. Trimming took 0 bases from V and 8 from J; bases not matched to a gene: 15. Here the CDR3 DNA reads TGTGCCAGCAGCGTAGGGGGGTTCGGAGCGGGAGGGGATGGTACGCAGTATTTT. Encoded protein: CASSVGGFGAGGDGTQYF.

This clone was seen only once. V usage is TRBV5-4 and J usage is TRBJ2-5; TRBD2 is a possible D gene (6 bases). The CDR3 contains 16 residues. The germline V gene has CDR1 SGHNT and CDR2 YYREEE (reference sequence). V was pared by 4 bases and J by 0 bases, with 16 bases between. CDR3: CASSPLGGLYQETQYF. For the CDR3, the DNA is TGTGCCAGCAGCCCCCTGGGGGGACTCTACCAAGAGACCCAGTACTTC.

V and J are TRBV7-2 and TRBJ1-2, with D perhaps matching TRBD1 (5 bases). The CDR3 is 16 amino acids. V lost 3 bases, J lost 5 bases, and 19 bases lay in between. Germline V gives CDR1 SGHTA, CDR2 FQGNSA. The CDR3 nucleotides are TGTGCCAGCAGCTTCGGGGGGGGATTTCAATCTTATGGCTACACCTTC. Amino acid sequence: CASSFGGGFQSYGYTF.

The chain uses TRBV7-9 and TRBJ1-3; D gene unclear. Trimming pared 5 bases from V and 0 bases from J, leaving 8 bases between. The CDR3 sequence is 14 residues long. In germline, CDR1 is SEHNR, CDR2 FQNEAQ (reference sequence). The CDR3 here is CASSLVLSGNTIYF. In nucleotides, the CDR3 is TGTGCCAGCAGCCTTGTCCTCTCTGGAAACACCATATATTTT.

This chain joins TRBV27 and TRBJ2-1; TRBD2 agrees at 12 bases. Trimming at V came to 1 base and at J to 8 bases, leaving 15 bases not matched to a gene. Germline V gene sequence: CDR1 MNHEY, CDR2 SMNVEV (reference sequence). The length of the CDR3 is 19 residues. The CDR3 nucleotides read TGTGCCAGCAGTTTATTTTTTCGAGGGACTAGCGGGCGGGGGGATGAGCAGTTCTTC. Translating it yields CASSLFFRGTSGRGDEQFF.

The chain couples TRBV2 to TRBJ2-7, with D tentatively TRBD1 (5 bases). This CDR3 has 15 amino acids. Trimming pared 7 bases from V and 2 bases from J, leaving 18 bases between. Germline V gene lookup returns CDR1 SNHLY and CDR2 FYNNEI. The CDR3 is CASKGLAKNPYEQYF. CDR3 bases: TGTGCCAGCAAGGGGCTCGCTAAGAATCCCTACGAGCAGTACTTC.

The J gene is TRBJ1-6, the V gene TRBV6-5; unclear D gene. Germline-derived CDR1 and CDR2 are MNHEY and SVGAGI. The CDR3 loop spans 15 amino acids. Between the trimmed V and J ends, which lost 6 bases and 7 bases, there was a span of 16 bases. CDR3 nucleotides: TGTGCCAGCAGCCCGACGGCCGAAACGAATTCACCCCTCCACTTT. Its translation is CASSPTAETNSPLHF.

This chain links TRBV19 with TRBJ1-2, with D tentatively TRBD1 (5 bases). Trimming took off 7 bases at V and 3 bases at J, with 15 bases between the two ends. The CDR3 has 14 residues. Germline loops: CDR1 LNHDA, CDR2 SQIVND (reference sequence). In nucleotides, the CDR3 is TGTGCCAGTACCCGGGGGTGGAACGACTATGGCTACACCTTC. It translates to CASTRGWNDYGYTF.